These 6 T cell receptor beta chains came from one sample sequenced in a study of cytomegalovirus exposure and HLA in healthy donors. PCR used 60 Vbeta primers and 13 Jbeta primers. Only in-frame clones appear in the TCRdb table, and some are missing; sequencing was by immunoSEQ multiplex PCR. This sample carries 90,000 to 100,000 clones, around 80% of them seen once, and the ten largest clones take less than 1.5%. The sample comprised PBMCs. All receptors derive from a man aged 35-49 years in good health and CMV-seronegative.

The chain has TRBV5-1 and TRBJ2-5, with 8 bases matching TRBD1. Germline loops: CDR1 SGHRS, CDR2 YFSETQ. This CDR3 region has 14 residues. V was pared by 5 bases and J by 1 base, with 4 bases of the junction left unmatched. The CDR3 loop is CASSKGQGQETQYF. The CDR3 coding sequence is TGCGCCAGCAGTAAAGGACAGGGCCAAGAGACCCAGTACTTC.

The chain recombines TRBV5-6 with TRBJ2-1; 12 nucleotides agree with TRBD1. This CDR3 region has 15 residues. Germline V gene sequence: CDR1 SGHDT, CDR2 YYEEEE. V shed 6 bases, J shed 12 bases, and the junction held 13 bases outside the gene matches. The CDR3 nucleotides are TGTGCCAGCAACCTTATGGGACAGGGGGCGAGTTGGCAGTTCTTC. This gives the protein CASNLMGQGASWQFF.

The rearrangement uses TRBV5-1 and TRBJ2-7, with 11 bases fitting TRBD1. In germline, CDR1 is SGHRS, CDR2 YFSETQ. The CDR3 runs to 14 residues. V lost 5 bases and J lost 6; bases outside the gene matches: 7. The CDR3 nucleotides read TGCGCCAGCAGGGGGACAGGGGGTTCGCGCGAGCAGTACTTC. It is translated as CASRGTGGSREQYF.

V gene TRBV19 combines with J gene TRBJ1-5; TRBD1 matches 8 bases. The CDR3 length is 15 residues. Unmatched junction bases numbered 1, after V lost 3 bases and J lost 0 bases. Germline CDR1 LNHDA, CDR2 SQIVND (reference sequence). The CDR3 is CASSIGQGSNQPQHF. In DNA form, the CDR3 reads TGTGCCAGTAGTATTGGACAGGGTAGCAATCAGCCCCAGCATTTT.

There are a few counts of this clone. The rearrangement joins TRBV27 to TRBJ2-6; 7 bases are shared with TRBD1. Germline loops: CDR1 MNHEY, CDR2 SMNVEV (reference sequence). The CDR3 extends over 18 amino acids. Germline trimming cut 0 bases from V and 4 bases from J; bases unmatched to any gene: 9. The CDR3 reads CASSLSGQIIGGANVLTF. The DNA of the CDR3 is TGTGCCAGCAGTTTATCGGGACAGATCATAGGGGGGGCCAACGTCCTGACTTTC. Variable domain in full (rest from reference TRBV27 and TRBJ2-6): EAQVTQNPRYLITVTGKKLTVTCSQNMNHEYMSWYRQDPGLGLRQIYYSMNVEVTDKGDVPEGYKVSRKEKRNFPLILESPSPNQTSLYFCASSLSGQIIGGANVLTFGAGSRLTVL.

This chain's CDR3 is CASRGQSSYEQYF. The DNA for the CDR3 is TGTGCCAGCAGGGGCCAGTCCTCCTACGAGCAGTACTTC. This chain uses TRBV14 with TRBJ2-7; D is unclear. This CDR3 has 13 residues. Trimming stripped 6 bases from V and 0 bases from J, with 9 bases between. Germline-derived CDR1 and CDR2 are SGHDN and FVKESK.